A single sample gave rise to the 10 T cell receptor beta chains below, sequenced in a study of CD8+CD57+ T cells in acquired aplastic anemia. The study profiled TCR beta VDJ and CDR3 using genomic DNA as template. TCRdb itself ran the reads through MiXCR, one entry per CDR3 protein. The repertoire holds just over 450,000 distinct CDR3 sequences, around a third seen once, with less than 1% in the top ten. Previously, flow cytometry had revealed CD8+CD57+ cell expansion in the patients chosen for sequencing. The source material was sorted CD4+, CD8+, or CD8+CD57+ T cells (not recorded which) from PBMCs. These receptors were obtained from a human donor with aplastic anemia.

The V gene is TRBV19, the J gene TRBJ1-6; D is uncertain. CDR3 length: 17 amino acids. V was clipped by 11 bases and J by 3 bases, with 23 bases between them. The V gene's germline CDR1 is LNHDA and CDR2 SQIVND (reference sequence). CDR3 protein: CAWTPPDRRFYNSPLHF. The CDR3 nucleotides read TGTGCCTGGACCCCCCCCGATCGCCGCTTCTATAATTCACCCCTCCACTTT.

J is TRBJ2-3 and V is TRBV13; D ambiguous. The CDR3 contains 13 residues. The V gene's germline CDR1 is PRHDT and CDR2 FYEKMQ (reference sequence). The ends were cut back, 7 bases at V and 6 bases at J, with 14 bases in the middle. This chain's CDR3 is CASTPRMDDTQYF. For the CDR3, the DNA is TGTGCCAGCACCCCCCGGATGGACGATACGCAGTATTTT.

The rearrangement links TRBV5-1 to TRBJ2-5; possibly TRBD2 for D (6 bases). Germline V CDR1 and CDR2: SGHRS, YFSETQ. Deletions cut 4 bases from V and 5 bases from J, with 18 bases between. The CDR3 sequence is 15 residues long. For the CDR3, the DNA is TGCGCCAGCAGCCGCGGGACTCCTGGAGGGGAGACCCAGTACTTC. The encoded protein is CASSRGTPGGETQYF.

The J gene is TRBJ2-5, the V gene TRBV20-1; the D gene could be TRBD1 or TRBD2 (6 bases each). CDR3 size: 15 residues. CDR1 and CDR2 (germline): DFQATT, SNEGSKA (reference sequence). Trimming cost V 6 bases and J 2 bases, with 19 bases left between them. CDR3 sequence reads: CSATSRRGRQETQYF. Written as DNA, the CDR3 is TGCAGTGCCACCTCGAGGAGGGGGAGGCAAGAGACCCAGTACTTC.

This clonotype was seen repeatedly, ten times or more. This chain uses TRBV29-1 with TRBJ1-1; TRBD1 aligns across 8 bases. Trimming at V came to 6 bases and at J to 4 bases, leaving 7 bases not matched to a gene. The CDR3 covers 13 residues. Per germline, CDR1 SQVTM and CDR2 ANQGSEA. CDR3 in amino acids: CSVQGQATTEAFF. CDR3 in DNA: TGCAGCGTGCAGGGACAGGCAACCACTGAAGCTTTCTTT.

This clonotype was counted a few times. The chain carries TRBV6-5 and TRBJ1-5, with D perhaps matching TRBD1 (6 bases). This CDR3 has 17 amino acids. Per the germline V gene, CDR1 is MNHEY and CDR2 is SVGAGI. The V end was cut by 4 bases, the J end by 5 bases, with 21 bases between. For the CDR3, the DNA is TGTGCCAGCAGTTCCCAAGCAAGAGACAGGATCTATCAGCCCCAGCATTTT. It specifies CASSSQARDRIYQPQHF.

A few counts support this clonotype. This chain links TRBV20-1 with TRBJ2-3; 13 bases are shared with TRBD2. The ends lost 5 bases at V and 4 bases at J; junction bases unmatched: 9. Germline CDR1 DFQATT, CDR2 SNEGSKA (reference sequence). The CDR3 has 16 amino acids. CDR3 coding DNA: TGCAGTGCTCAAGGGACTAGCGGGATCCGTGCAGATACGCAGTATTTT. This encodes CSAQGTSGIRADTQYF.

This clonotype was recorded a few times. The genes are TRBV20-1 and TRBJ1-1, with 7 bases aligning to TRBD1. Unmatched junction bases numbered 4, after V lost 5 bases and J lost 4 bases. Germline CDR1 DFQATT, CDR2 SNEGSKA (reference sequence). The CDR3 consists of 12 residues. The CDR3: CSAGGQSTEAFF. DNA of the CDR3: TGCAGTGCTGGGGGACAGAGCACTGAAGCTTTCTTT.

This clonotype has at least ten counts. This chain connects TRBV20-1 to TRBJ1-1; D ambiguous. This CDR3 is 14 amino acids long. Trimming pared 0 bases from V and 0 bases from J, leaving 8 bases between. Germline values: CDR1 DFQATT, CDR2 SNEGSKA (reference sequence). The CDR3 loop reads CSARDGTVNTEAFF. The CDR3 region has the DNA TGCAGTGCTAGAGATGGTACGGTGAACACTGAAGCTTTCTTT.

Details on this clonotype: A much larger clone is a single base away; this may be a read error. This sequence joins TRBV20-1 and TRBJ2-7; TRBD2 agrees at 7 bases. This CDR3 contains 15 residues. Per the germline V gene, CDR1 is DFQATT and CDR2 is SNEGSKA (reference sequence). CDR3 in DNA: TGCAGTGCTAGCATTCCTAGCGGCCCGTCAGGCGAGCAGCACTTC. Protein: CSASIPSGPSGEQHF.